The next 27 T cell receptor beta chains were all read from a single sample in a study of graft-versus-host responses after intestinal transplantation. Antigen specificity for these receptors is unknown. The protocol was immunoSEQ multiplex PCR, while the TCRdb copy is restricted to in-frame clones and leaves out a portion. There are 100,000 to 140,000 clones in the sample; about 91% occur only once, and over 0.6% lies in the top ten. Sequencing was performed on unstimulated CD4+ T cells sorted from spleen or lymph node cells, taken before transplant. These receptors were collected from a human donor who was the organ donor for an intestinal transplant.

The gene calls are TRBV19 and TRBJ1-4; D gene ambiguous. V was shortened by 8 bases and J by 5 bases, with 15 bases between the two germline ends. From germline, CDR1 is LNHDA and CDR2 SQIVND (reference sequence). The CDR3 consists of 14 residues. CDR3 sequence reads: CASQKRQLNEKLFF. Here the CDR3 DNA reads TGTGCCAGTCAAAAGAGGCAACTAAATGAAAAACTGTTTTTT.

The chain joins TRBV30 to TRBJ2-1, with a weak D call TRBD2 (6 bases). The CDR3 has 15 amino acids. The V gene lost 2 bases and the J gene lost 6 bases, with 17 bases spanning the gap. Germline values: CDR1 GTSNPN, CDR2 SVGIG (reference sequence). The DNA for the CDR3 is TGTGCCTGGAGTCGGGGGAACGGGAATTTCAATGAGCAGTTCTTC. It codes for CAWSRGNGNFNEQFF. Complete variable domain (other parts from reference TRBV30 and TRBJ2-1): SQTIHQWPATLVQPVGSPLSLECTVEGTSNPNLYWYRQAAGRGLQLLFYSVGIGQISSEVPQNLSASRPQDRQFILSSKKLLLSDSGFYLCAWSRGNGNFNEQFFGPGTRLTVL.

This clone was found once. The CDR3 reads CASSLAAGSMNTEAFF. As DNA, the CDR3 is TGCGCCAGCAGCTTGGCCGCAGGGTCCATGAACACTGAAGCTTTCTTT. The chain is built from TRBV5-1 and TRBJ1-1, with a weak D call TRBD1 (5 bases). The V end lost 0 bases, the J end lost 0 bases, and 12 bases lay between the germline ends. The CDR3 sequence is 16 residues long. Per the germline V gene, CDR1 is SGHRS and CDR2 is YFSETQ.

The rearrangement joins TRBV7-2 to TRBJ1-1; D is ambiguous. The V and J ends lost 5 bases and 1 base respectively, with 14 bases between them. The CDR3 runs 15 residues. CDR1 SGHTA and CDR2 FQGNSA come from the germline V gene. The CDR3 here is CASSLVRIGNTEAFF. As DNA, the CDR3 is TGTGCCAGCAGCCTGGTACGAATAGGGAACACTGAAGCTTTCTTT.

With regard to this clone: Germline and junction disagree at one end, which may indicate a read error. The rearrangement links TRBV6-6 to TRBJ1-2; D possibly corresponds to TRBD1 (5 bases). The CDR3 totals 13 residues. Germline CDR1 and CDR2: MNHNY and SVGAGI (reference sequence). This CDR3 is CASSYSGIEGSAF. CDR3 nucleotides: TGTGCCAGCAGTTACTCGGGGATCGAGGGGTCCGCCTTC.

CDR3 region: CASSPTGTTPNTQYF. In DNA form, the CDR3 reads TGTGCCAGCAGCCCTACCGGGACTACCCCAAATACGCAGTATTTT. The rearrangement links TRBV11-2 to TRBJ2-3; 7 bases are shared with TRBD2. V lost 5 bases to trimming and J lost 7 bases; unmatched junction nucleotides: 12. Germline V gene sequence: CDR1 SGHAT, CDR2 FQNNGV. The CDR3 totals 15 residues.

This clone has more than one count but fewer than ten. This specimen includes other DNA sequences encoding the same CDR3. The J gene is TRBJ2-7, the V gene TRBV5-6; 13 positions match TRBD2. Germline CDR1 and CDR2: SGHDT and YYEEEE. Germline trimming cut 0 bases from V and 3 bases from J; bases unmatched to any gene: 0. The CDR3 contains 15 residues. CDR3 nucleotide sequence: TGTGCCAGCAGCTTGGGGACTAGCGGGAGCTACGAGCAGTACTTC. This encodes CASSLGTSGSYEQYF.

This chain connects TRBV19 to TRBJ2-1; 7 bases map to TRBD1. Germline CDR1 LNHDA, CDR2 SQIVND (reference sequence). This CDR3 comprises 13 residues. V trimming: 10 bases; J trimming: 4 bases; junction bases outside the gene matches: 7. CDR3 sequence: CATSGQRYNEQFF. Here the CDR3 DNA reads TGTGCCACTTCGGGACAGAGATACAATGAGCAGTTCTTC.

The chain links TRBV30 to TRBJ1-5; no clear D gene. Germline V CDR1 and CDR2: GTSNPN, SVGIG (reference sequence). The ends were cut back, 0 bases at V and 0 bases at J, with 6 bases in the middle. This CDR3 is built from 14 residues. The CDR3 DNA follows: TGTGCCTGGAGTGTACTGCATAGCAATCAGCCCCAGCATTTT. Its protein is CAWSVLHSNQPQHF.

This chain uses TRBV30 with TRBJ2-7, with TRBD1 matching over 8 bases. V dropped 4 bases and J dropped 7; count of bases not matched to a gene: 9. CDR3 length: 13 residues. Germline-derived CDR1 and CDR2 are GTSNPN and SVGIG (reference sequence). Here the CDR3 reads CAWTGQGLREQYF. As DNA, the CDR3 is TGTGCCTGGACTGGACAGGGTCTACGGGAGCAGTACTTC. Supplemented by reference TRBV30 and TRBJ2-7, the full variable domain reads SQTIHQWPATLVQPVGSPLSLECTVEGTSNPNLYWYRQAAGRGLQLLFYSVGIGQISSEVPQNLSASRPQDRQFILSSKKLLLSDSGFYLCAWTGQGLREQYFGPGTRLTVT.

The chain joins TRBV6-6 to TRBJ1-1, with D hard to call. V lost 0 bases and J 1 base, leaving 12 bases between the germline ends. The CDR3 runs to 16 residues. The germline V gene encodes CDR1 MNHNY and CDR2 SVGAGI (reference sequence). The CDR3: CASSYSTPLWNTEAFF. The CDR3 region has the DNA TGTGCCAGCAGTTACTCGACCCCCCTTTGGAACACTGAAGCTTTCTTT.

Remarks on this clone: In the same sample, other DNA sequences code for this CDR3. This chain joins TRBV6-5 and TRBJ1-1, with D hard to call. This CDR3 has 14 amino acids. V was trimmed by 0 bases and J by 5 bases, leaving 10 bases between them. Germline CDR1 is MNHEY and CDR2 is SVGAGI. CDR3 in DNA: TGTGCCAGCAGTTACTCGCGGGGAACAACTGAAGCTTTCTTT. It codes for CASSYSRGTTEAFF.

This clone was found a few times. The chain employs TRBV5-1 and TRBJ2-1, with TRBD2 matching 8 bases. The CDR3 covers 15 residues. Unmatched junction bases numbered 8, after V lost 6 bases and J lost 3 bases. Germline CDR1 reads SGHRS; CDR2 reads YFSETQ. In DNA, the CDR3 is TGCGCCAGCACCCTAACGGGGGGGGGCTACAATGAGCAGTTCTTC. Translation: CASTLTGGGYNEQFF.

This chain joins TRBV2 and TRBJ1-2; 9 bases are a match to TRBD1. The V gene end was trimmed by 6 bases and the J gene end by 6 bases; junction bases not matched to a gene: 8. In germline, CDR1 is SNHLY, CDR2 FYNNEI. There are 14 residues in the CDR3. In DNA, the CDR3 is TGTGCCAGCAGCCGGGACAGGGTAGGAGATGGCTACACCTTC. Amino acid sequence: CASSRDRVGDGYTF.

This chain uses TRBV30 with TRBJ2-1; 8 bases are a match to TRBD1. Germline assignment: CDR1 GTSNPN and CDR2 SVGIG (reference sequence). With 3 bases clipped from V and 8 bases from J, the junction kept 6 bases outside the gene matches. This CDR3 has 13 residues. Written as DNA, the CDR3 is TGTGCCTGGAGAGGACAGGGTCCTCATGAGCAGTTCTTC. This codes for CAWRGQGPHEQFF. The complete variable domain, with remaining parts taken from reference TRBV30 and TRBJ2-1, reads SQTIHQWPATLVQPVGSPLSLECTVEGTSNPNLYWYRQAAGRGLQLLFYSVGIGQISSEVPQNLSASRPQDRQFILSSKKLLLSDSGFYLCAWRGQGPHEQFFGPGTRLTVL.

The V gene is TRBV5-5, the J gene TRBJ1-1; D might be TRBD1 (5 bases). The CDR3 contains 14 residues. Germline assignment: CDR1 SGHKS and CDR2 YYEKEE (reference sequence). V lost 0 bases and J 6 bases, leaving 12 bases between the germline ends. The CDR3 region has the DNA TGTGCCAGCAGCTTGGATCAGGGTGTCGCTGAAGCTTTCTTT. Residues: CASSLDQGVAEAFF.

This rearrangement joins TRBV19 to TRBJ1-1; 7 bases match TRBD1. V gave up 6 bases and J gave up 0 bases; unmatched junction bases: 7. CDR3 length equals 15 residues. Per germline, CDR1 LNHDA and CDR2 SQIVND (reference sequence). CDR3 coding DNA: TGTGCCAGTAGGGTAAGGGGACAGATGAACACTGAAGCTTTCTTT. This codes for CASRVRGQMNTEAFF. Using reference TRBV19 and TRBJ1-1 for the parts outside the CDR3, the full variable domain is DGGITQSPKYLFRKEGQNVTLSCEQNLNHDAMYWYRQDPGQGLRLIYYSQIVNDFQKGDIAEGYSVSREKKESFPLTVTSAQKNPTAFYLCASRVRGQMNTEAFFGQGTRLTVV.

Turning to this clone: The same CDR3 can be traced to other DNA sequences in this sample. This sequence joins TRBV10-1 and TRBJ1-5; D not certain. The V gene's germline CDR1 is WNHNN and CDR2 SYGVQD (reference sequence). V was shortened by 0 bases and J by 4 bases, with 4 bases between the two germline ends. The CDR3 sequence is 13 residues long. CDR3 amino acids: CASSESGNQPQHF. CDR3 nucleotides: TGCGCCAGCAGTGAGTCAGGGAATCAGCCCCAGCATTTT.

The chain has TRBV7-2 and TRBJ2-1; 13 bases are shared with TRBD2. CDR1 is SGHTA and CDR2 is FQGNSA in the germline V gene. V lost 5 bases and J lost 4; bases outside the gene matches: 5. CDR3 size: 16 residues. DNA of the CDR3: TGTGCCAGCAGCATCGGGACTAGCGGGGCGTACAATGAGCAGTTCTTC. As protein: CASSIGTSGAYNEQFF.

This chain links TRBV6-1 with TRBJ1-1; 7 bases line up with TRBD1. The V gene's germline CDR1 is MNHNS and CDR2 SASEGT. The CDR3 covers 15 residues. V was clipped by 7 bases and J by 6 bases; unmatched bases: 14. The CDR3 DNA follows: TGTGCCAGCACCTATTACCCAGGGGGAACGGCTGAAGCTTTCTTT. Its protein is CASTYYPGGTAEAFF.

As DNA, the CDR3 is TGTGCCAGTAGTTCTACCCGCCGGGACAGGATTGAAAAACTGTTTTTT. Translated: CASSSTRRDRIEKLFF. The rearrangement uses TRBV19 and TRBJ1-4; 8 nucleotides align to TRBD1. Germline V gene data show CDR1 as LNHDA and CDR2 as SQIVND (reference sequence). This CDR3 is built from 16 residues. V was pared by 5 bases and J by 7 bases, with 12 bases of the junction left unmatched.

The chain combines TRBV27 with TRBJ2-3; TRBD1 is a possible D gene (5 bases). The V gene's germline CDR1 is MNHEY and CDR2 SMNVEV (reference sequence). The CDR3 is 12 amino acids. V was trimmed by 7 bases and J by 6 bases, leaving 11 bases between them. The CDR3 loop is CASTSWGDTQYF. The CDR3 nucleotides read TGTGCCAGCACCTCTTGGGGCGATACGCAGTATTTT.

This clone was seen a single time. The chain uses TRBV19 and TRBJ2-1, with D possibly being TRBD2 (6 bases). This CDR3 contains 16 residues. V lost 3 bases and J 6 bases, leaving 18 bases between the germline ends. The germline V gene encodes CDR1 LNHDA and CDR2 SQIVND (reference sequence). Here the CDR3 DNA reads TGTGCCAGTAGTATCTGGGTACTGGAGGGAGCCAATGAGCAGTTCTTC. Residues: CASSIWVLEGANEQFF.

The chain couples TRBV5-4 to TRBJ1-1, with D unresolved. The V and J ends lost 0 bases and 5 bases respectively, with 5 bases between them. The CDR3 length is 12 residues. The germline V gene encodes CDR1 SGHNT and CDR2 YYREEE (reference sequence). This CDR3 reads CASSLGMTEAFF. CDR3 nucleotides: TGTGCCAGCAGCTTGGGAATGACTGAAGCTTTCTTT.

Details on this clone: Compared with germline, one end of the junction differs, possibly owing to a read error. The J gene is TRBJ1-6, the V gene TRBV7-3; D is unresolved. This CDR3 has 14 residues. Germline CDR1 is SGHTA and CDR2 is FQGTGA. This CDR3 reads CASSLQEYNSPLHF. The CDR3 bases are TGTGCCAGCAGCTTACAGGAGTATAATTCGCCCCTCCACTTT.

Here the CDR3 DNA reads TGTGCCAGCTCACCACAACTAGCGGAGCACAATGAGCAGTTCTTC. Residues: CASSPQLAEHNEQFF. The V and J genes are TRBV18 and TRBJ2-1, with 8 positions matching TRBD2. CDR3 length: 15 amino acids. After removal of 1 base from V and 5 bases from J, the junction contained 4 bases not matched to a gene. In germline, CDR1 is KGHSH, CDR2 LQKENI.

The chain employs TRBV14 and TRBJ2-1; 13 bases agree with TRBD2. The germline CDR1 and CDR2 sequences are SGHDN and FVKESK. CDR3 length: 20 residues. V shed 2 bases, J shed 2 bases, and the junction held 12 bases outside the gene matches. CDR3 loop: CASSQLVRTSGSGPYNEQFF. CDR3 DNA: TGTGCCAGCAGCCAACTGGTTAGGACTAGCGGGAGTGGCCCCTACAATGAGCAGTTCTTC.